The present entry profiles one TCR beta chain with its context. The antigen is not known. TCRdb passed the multiplex PCR reads through MiXCR, listing each CDR3 protein once. The sample consists of fewer than 140,000 distinct CDR3 sequences, 30% of them appearing once. Samples came from axillary lymph nodes draining the breast cancer. This entry comes from a study of breast tumors, draining lymph nodes, adjacent tissues. The study's findings and limits: Luminal-like breast cancer showed significantly greater tumor-nontumor repertoire similarity than basal-like breast cancer did. Tumor TCR diversity was below lymph nodes but above nontumor tissue. The lymph node origin of tumor T cells was framed as consistent with a hypothesis, not demonstrated.

Germline V lookup: CDR1 MDHEN, CDR2 SYDVKM. The CDR3 totals 15 residues. Trimming removed 6 bases at V and 2 bases at J, with 14 bases between. The specimen was axillary lymph node tissue. This receptor was obtained from a female donor with breast cancer. Some clones in this sample may be carry-over from other donors' samples. The chain joins TRBV28 to TRBJ1-5, with D perhaps matching TRBD1 (5 bases). The chain's CDR3 is CASRTQGGGNQPQHF. CDR3 in DNA: TGTGCCAGCAGGACTCAGGGAGGGGGCAATCAGCCCCAGCATTTT.